This T cell receptor beta chain was recorded in a study of PD-1 blockade in mismatch repair-deficient tumors. Profiling relied on immunoSEQ multiplex PCR, and the TCRdb table lists in-frame clones only, not all of them. The sample records about 14,000 clones, 85% to 90% being singletons. This clone was counted a few times. Its matching antigen is unknown. CDR3 length equals 18 residues. Trimming shortened V by 2 bases and J by 6 bases, and 22 bases separated the two germline ends. The germline V gene encodes CDR1 SGHVS and CDR2 FNYEAQ. Documented time point: approximately 9-day in vitro stimulation with candidate neoantigen peptide 6.

This TCR derives from an adult with mismatch repair-deficient cancer. The sample consisted of cells cultured in vitro, taken from a patient treated with pembrolizumab. The chain recombines TRBV7-6 with TRBJ2-2; a possible D gene is TRBD2 (5 bases). The CDR3 loop reads CASSLPSALTMEAGELFF. The DNA for the CDR3 is TGTGCCAGCAGCTTACCCAGTGCTCTTACTATGGAGGCCGGGGAGCTGTTTTTT.